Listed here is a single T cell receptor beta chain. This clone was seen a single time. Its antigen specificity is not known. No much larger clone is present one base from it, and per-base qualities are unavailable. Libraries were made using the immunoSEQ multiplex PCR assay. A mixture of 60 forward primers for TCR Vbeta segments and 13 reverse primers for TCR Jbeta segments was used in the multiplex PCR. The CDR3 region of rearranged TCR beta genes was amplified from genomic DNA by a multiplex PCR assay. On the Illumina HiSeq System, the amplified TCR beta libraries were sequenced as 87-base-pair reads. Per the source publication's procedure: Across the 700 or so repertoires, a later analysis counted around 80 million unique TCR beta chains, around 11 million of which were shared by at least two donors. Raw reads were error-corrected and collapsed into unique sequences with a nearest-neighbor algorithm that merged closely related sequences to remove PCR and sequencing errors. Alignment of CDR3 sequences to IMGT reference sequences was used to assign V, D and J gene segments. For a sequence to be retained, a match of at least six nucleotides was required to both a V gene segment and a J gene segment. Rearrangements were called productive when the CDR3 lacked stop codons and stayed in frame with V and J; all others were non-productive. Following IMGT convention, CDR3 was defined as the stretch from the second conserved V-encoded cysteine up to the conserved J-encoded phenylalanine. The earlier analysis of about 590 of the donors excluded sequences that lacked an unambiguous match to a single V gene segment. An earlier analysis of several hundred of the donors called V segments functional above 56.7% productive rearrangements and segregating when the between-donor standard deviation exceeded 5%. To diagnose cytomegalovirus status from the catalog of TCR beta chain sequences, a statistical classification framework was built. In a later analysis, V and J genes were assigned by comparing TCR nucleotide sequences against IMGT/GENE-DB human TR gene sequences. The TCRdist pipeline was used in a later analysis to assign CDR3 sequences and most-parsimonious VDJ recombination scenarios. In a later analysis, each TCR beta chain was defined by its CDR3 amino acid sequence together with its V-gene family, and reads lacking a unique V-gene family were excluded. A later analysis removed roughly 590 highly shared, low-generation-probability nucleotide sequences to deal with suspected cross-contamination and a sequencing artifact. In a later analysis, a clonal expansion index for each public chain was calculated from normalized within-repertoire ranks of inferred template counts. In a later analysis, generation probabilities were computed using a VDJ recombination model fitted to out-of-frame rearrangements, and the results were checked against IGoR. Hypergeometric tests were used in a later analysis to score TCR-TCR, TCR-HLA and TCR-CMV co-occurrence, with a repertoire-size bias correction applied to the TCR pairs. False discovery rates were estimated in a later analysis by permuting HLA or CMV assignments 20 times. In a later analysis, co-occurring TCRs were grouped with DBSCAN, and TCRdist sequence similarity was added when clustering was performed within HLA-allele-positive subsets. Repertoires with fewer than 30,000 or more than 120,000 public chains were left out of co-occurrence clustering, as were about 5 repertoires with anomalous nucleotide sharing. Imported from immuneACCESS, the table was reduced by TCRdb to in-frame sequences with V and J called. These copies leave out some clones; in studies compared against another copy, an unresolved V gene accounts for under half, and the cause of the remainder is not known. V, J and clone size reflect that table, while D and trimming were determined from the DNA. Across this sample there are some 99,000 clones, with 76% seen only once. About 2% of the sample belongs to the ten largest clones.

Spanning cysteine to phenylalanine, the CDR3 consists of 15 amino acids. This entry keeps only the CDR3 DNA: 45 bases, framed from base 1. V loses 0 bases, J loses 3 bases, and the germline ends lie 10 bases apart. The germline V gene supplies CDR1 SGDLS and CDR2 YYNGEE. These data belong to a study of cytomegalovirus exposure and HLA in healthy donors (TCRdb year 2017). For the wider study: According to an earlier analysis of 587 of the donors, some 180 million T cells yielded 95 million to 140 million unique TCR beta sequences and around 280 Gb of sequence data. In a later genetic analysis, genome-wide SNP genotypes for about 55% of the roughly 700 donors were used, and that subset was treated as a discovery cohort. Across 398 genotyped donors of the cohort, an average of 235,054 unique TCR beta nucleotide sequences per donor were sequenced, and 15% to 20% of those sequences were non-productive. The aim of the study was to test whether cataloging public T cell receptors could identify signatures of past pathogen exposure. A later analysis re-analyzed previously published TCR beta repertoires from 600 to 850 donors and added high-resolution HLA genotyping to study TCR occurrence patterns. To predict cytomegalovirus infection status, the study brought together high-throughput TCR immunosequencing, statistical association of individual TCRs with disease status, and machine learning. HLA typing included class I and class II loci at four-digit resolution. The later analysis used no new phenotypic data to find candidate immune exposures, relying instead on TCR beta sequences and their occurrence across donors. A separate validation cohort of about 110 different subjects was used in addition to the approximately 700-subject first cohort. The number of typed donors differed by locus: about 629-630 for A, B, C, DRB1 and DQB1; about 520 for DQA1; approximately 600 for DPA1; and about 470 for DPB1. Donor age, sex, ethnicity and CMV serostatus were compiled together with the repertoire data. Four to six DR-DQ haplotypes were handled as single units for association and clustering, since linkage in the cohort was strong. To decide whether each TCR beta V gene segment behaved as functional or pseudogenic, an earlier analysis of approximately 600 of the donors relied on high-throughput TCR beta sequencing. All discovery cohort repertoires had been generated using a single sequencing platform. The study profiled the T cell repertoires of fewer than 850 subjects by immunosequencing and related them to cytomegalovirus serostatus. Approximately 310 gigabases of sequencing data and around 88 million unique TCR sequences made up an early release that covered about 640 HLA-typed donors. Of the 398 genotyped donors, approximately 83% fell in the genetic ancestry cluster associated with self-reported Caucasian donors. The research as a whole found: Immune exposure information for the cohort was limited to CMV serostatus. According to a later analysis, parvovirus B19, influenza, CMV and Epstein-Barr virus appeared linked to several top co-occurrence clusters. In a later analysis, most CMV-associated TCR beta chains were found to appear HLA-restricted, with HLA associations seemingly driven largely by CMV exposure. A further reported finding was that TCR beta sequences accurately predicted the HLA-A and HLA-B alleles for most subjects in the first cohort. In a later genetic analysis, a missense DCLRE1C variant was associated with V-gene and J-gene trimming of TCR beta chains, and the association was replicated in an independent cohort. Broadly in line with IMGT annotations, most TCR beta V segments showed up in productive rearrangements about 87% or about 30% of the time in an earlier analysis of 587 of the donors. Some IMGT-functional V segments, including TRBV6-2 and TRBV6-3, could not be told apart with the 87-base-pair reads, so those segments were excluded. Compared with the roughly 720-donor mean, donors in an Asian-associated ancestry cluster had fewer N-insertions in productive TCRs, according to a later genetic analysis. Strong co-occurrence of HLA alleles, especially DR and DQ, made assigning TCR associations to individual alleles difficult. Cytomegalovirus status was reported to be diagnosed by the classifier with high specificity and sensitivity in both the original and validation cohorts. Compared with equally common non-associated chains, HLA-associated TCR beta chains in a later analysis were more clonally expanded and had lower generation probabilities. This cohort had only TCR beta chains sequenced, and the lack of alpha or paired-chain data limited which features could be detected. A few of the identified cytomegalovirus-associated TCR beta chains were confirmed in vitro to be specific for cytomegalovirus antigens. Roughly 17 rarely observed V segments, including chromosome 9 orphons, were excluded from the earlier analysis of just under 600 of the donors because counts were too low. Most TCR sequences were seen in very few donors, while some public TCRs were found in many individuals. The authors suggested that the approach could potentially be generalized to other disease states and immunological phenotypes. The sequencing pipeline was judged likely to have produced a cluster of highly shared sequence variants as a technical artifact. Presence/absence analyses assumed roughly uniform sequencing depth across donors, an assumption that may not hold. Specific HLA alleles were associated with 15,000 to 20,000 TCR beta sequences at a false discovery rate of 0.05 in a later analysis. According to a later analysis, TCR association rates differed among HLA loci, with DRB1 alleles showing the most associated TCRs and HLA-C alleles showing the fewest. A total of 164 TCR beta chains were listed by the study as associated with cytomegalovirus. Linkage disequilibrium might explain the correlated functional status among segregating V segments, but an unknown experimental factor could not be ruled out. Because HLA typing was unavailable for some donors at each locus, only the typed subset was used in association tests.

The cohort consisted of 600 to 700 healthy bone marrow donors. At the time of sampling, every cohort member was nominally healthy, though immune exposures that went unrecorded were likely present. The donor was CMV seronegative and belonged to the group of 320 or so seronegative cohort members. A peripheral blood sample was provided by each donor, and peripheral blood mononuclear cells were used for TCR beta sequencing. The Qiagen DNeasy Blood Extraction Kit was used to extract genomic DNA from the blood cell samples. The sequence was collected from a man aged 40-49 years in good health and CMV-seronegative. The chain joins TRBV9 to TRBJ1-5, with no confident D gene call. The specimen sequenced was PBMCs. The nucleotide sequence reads TGTGCCAGCAGCGTAGAACCAGGATACAATCAGCCCCAGCATTTT. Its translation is CASSVEPGYNQPQHF.